This T cell receptor (beta chain) was observed in a study of T cell clonality in common variable immunodeficiency. Study-wide results and caveats: Compared with healthy controls, CVID subjects showed increased TCRbeta clonality, mostly in about a third. Patient heterogeneity in the CVID cohort limited correlations between repertoire features and clinical complications.

This clone has a count of ten or more. Its antigen is unknown. Sequencing ends 3 residues short of the CDR3 end; the germline J gene provides the rest. V was clipped by 5 bases and J by 6 bases, with 15 bases between them. The CDR3 contains 14 residues. CDR1 is SGHAT, CDR2 FQNNGV, per germline. CVID and control samples used equivalent genomic DNA input. Clones were sequenced by immunoSEQ multiplex PCR, and TCRdb holds only the in-frame ones, with some missing. The sample yields 57,000 or so clones, without any singletons. The receptor's source is a person between 18 and 75 years old in good health. V is TRBV11-2 and J is TRBJ2-3, with no clear D. The sequencing sample was made of peripheral blood mononuclear cells. CDR3 region: CASSDTLLSDTQYF. Incomplete CDR3 DNA: TGTGCCAGCAGCGACACTCTACTGAGCGATACG.